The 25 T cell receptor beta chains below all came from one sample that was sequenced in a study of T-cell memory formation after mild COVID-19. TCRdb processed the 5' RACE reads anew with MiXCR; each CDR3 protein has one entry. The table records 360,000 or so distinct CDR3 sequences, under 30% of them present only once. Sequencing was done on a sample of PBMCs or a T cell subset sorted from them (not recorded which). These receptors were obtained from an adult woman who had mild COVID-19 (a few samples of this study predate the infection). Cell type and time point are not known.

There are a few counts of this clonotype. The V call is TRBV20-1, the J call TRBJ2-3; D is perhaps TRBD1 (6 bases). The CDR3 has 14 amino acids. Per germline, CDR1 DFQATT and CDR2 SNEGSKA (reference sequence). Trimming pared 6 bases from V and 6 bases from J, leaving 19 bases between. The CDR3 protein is CSALTGLAGDTQYF. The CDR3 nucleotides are TGCAGTGCCCTGACAGGCCTCGCTGGTGATACGCAGTATTTT.

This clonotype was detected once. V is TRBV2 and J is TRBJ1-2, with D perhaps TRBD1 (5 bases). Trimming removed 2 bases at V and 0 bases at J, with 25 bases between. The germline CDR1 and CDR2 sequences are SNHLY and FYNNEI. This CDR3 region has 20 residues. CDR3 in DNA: TGTGCCAGCAGTGAAATCCCCGCATCATGGGGCGTGAGAACTAACTATGGCTACACCTTC. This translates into CASSEIPASWGVRTNYGYTF.

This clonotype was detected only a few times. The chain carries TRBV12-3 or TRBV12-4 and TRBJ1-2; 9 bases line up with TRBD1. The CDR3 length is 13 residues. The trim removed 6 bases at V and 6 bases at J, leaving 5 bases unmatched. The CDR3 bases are TGTGCCAGCAGCCACAGGGGGCGGGATGGCTACACCTTC. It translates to CASSHRGRDGYTF.

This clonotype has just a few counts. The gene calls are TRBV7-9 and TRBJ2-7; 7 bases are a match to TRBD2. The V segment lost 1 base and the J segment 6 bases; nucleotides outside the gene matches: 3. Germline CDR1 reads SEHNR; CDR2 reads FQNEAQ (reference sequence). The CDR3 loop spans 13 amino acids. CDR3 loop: CASSLVPGGEQYF. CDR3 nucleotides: TGTGCCAGCAGCTTAGTCCCGGGAGGCGAGCAGTACTTC.

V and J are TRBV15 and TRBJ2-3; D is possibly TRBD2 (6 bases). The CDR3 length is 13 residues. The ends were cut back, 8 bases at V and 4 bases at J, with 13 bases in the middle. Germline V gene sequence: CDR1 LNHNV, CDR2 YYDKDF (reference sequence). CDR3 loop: CATAREYPDTQYF. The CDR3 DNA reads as TGTGCCACCGCCCGGGAGTACCCAGATACGCAGTATTTT.

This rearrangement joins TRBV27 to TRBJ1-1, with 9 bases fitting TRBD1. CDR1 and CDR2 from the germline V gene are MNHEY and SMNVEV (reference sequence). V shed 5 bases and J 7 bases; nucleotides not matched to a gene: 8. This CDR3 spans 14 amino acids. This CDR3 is CASSKFGQGSEAFF. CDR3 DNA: TGTGCCAGCAGTAAATTTGGACAGGGGAGTGAAGCTTTCTTT.

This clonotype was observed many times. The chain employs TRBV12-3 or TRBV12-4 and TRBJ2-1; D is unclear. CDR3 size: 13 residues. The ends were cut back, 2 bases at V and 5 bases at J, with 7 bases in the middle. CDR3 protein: CASSLSRDNEQFF. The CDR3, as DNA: TGTGCCAGCAGTTTAAGCCGTGACAATGAGCAGTTCTTC.

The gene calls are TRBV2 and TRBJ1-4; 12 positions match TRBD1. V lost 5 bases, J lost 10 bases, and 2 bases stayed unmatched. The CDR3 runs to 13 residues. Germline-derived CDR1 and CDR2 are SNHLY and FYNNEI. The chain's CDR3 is CASSPGQGAKLFF. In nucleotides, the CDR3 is TGTGCCAGCAGTCCGGGACAGGGGGCAAAACTGTTTTTT.

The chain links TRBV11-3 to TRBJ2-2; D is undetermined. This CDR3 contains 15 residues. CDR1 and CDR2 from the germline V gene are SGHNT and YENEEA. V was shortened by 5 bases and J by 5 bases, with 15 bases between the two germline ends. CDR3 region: CASSTPTKGTGELFF. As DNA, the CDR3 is TGTGCCAGCAGCACCCCCACGAAGGGAACCGGGGAGCTGTTTTTT.

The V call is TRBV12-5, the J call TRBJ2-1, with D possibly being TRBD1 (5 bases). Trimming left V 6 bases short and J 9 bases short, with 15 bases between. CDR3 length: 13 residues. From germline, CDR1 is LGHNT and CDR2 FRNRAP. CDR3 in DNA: TGTGCTAGTGGGACAGCCATAGGGCCTGAGCAGTTCTTC. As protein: CASGTAIGPEQFF.

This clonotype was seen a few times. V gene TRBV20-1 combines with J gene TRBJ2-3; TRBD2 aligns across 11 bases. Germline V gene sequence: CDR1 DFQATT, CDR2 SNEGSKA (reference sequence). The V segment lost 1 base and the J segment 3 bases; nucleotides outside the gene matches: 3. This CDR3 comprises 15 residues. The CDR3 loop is CSARVTSGRTDTQYF. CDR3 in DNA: TGCAGTGCTAGAGTTACTAGCGGGAGAACAGATACGCAGTATTTT.

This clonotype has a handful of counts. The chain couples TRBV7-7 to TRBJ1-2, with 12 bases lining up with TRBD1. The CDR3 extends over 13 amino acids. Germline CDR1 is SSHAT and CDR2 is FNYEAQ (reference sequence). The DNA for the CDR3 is TGTGGGCTGGGACAGGGGGCAGACTATGGCTACACCTTC. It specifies CGLGQGADYGYTF.

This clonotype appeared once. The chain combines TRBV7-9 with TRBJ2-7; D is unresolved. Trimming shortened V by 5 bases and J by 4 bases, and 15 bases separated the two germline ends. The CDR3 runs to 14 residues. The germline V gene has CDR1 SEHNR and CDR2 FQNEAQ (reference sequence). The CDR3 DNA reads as TGTGCCAGCAGCCCCGTTGCGGAGAAATACGAGCAGTACTTC. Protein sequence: CASSPVAEKYEQYF.

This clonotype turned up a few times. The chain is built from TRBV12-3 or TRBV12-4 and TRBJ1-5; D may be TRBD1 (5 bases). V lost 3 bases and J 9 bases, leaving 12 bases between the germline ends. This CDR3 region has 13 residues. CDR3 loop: CASSLTAPGPQHF. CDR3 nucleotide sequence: TGTGCCAGCAGTTTGACAGCACCGGGGCCCCAGCATTTT.

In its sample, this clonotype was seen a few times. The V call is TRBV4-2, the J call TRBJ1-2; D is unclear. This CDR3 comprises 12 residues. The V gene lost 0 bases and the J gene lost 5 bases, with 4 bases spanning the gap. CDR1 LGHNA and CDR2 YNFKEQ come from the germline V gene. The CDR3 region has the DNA TGTGCCAGCAGCCAAGAACTGTATGGCTACACCTTC. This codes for CASSQELYGYTF.

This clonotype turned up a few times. CDR3 sequence (DNA): TGCAGCGTTATGACGGACAGGGGATCCTACGAGCAGTACTTC. It encodes CSVMTDRGSYEQYF. This chain links TRBV29-1 with TRBJ2-7, with 9 bases fitting TRBD1. This CDR3 comprises 14 residues. Germline values: CDR1 SQVTM, CDR2 ANQGSEA. After removal of 5 bases from V and 1 base from J, the junction contained 6 bases not matched to a gene.

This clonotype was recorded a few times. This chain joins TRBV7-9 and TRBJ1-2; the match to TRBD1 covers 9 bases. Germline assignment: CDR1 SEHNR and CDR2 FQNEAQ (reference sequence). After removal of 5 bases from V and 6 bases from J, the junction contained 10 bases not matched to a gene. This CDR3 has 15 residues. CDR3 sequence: CASSDPPGQGNGYTF. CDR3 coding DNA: TGTGCCAGCAGCGATCCACCCGGACAGGGGAATGGCTACACCTTC.

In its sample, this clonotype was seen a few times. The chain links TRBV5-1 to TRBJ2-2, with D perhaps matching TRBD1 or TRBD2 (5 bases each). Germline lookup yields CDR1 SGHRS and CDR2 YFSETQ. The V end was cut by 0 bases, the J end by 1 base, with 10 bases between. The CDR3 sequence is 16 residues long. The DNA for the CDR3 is TGCGCCAGCAGCTTGGCGGGGACGCTGAACACCGGGGAGCTGTTTTTT. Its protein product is CASSLAGTLNTGELFF.

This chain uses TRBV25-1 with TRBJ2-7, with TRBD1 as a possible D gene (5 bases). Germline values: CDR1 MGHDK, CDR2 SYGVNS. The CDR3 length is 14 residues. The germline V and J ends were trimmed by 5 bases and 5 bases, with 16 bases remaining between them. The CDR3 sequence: CASSPRIRENEQYF. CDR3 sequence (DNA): TGTGCCAGCAGTCCGCGGATCAGGGAAAACGAGCAGTACTTC.

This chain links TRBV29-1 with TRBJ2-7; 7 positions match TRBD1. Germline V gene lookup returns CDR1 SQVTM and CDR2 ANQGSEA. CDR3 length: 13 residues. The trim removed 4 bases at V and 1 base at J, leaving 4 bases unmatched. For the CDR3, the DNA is TGCAGCGTTGTCGTCAGGGGGTCCTACGAGCAGTACTTC. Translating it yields CSVVVRGSYEQYF.

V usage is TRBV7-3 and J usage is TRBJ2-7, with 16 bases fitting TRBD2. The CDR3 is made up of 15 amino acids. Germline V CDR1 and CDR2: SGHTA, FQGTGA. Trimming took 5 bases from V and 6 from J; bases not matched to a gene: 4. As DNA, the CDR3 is TGTGCCAGCAGCAGAGGGACTAGCGGGAGGGTCGAGCAGTACTTC. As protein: CASSRGTSGRVEQYF.

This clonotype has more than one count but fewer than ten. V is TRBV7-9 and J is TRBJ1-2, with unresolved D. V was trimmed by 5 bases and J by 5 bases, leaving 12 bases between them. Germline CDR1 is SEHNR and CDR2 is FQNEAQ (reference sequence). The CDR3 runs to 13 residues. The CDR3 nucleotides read TGTGCCAGCAGCACGGAGGGCCCTTATGGCTACACCTTC. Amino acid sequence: CASSTEGPYGYTF.

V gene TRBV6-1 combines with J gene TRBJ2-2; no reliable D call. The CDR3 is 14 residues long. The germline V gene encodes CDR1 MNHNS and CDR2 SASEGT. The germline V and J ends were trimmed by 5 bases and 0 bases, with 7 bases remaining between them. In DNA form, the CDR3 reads TGTGCCAGCAGTTTATCCTCGAACACCGGGGAGCTGTTTTTT. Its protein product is CASSLSSNTGELFF.

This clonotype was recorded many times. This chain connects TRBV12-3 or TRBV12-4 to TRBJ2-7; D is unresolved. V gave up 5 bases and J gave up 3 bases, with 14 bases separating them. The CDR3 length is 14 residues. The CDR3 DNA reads TGTGCCAGCAGTCCCCGTAGTAGCAGCTACGAGCAGTACTTC. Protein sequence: CASSPRSSSYEQYF.

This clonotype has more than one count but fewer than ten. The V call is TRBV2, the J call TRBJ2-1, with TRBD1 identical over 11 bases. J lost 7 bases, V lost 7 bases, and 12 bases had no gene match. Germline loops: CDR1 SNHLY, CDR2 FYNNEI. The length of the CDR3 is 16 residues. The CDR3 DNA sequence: TGTGCCAGCACCGCGGAGGGGACAGGGGGTGGAAATGAGCAGTTCTTC. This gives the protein CASTAEGTGGGNEQFF.